Following are 19 T cell receptor beta chains from one sample sequenced in a study of T-cell memory formation after mild COVID-19. TCRdb reanalysed the 5' RACE reads using MiXCR and keeps one entry per CDR3 protein. The profile shows 450,000 to 650,000 distinct CDR3 sequences, roughly 20% of them singletons. Sample: PBMCs or a T cell subset sorted from them (not recorded which). The receptors stem from an adult woman who had mild COVID-19 (a few samples of this study predate the infection). Cell type and time point are not known.

The rearrangement uses TRBV12-5 and TRBJ2-7, with 7 positions matching TRBD1. Trimming removed 8 bases from V and 5 bases from J; junction bases left unmatched: 15. Germline V gene data show CDR1 as LGHNT and CDR2 as FRNRAP. The CDR3 consists of 15 residues. CDR3 nucleotide sequence: TGTGCTAGTTGGGGAAGGACAGGTCGTGGGGACGAGCAGTACTTC. This gives the protein CASWGRTGRGDEQYF.

This clonotype was counted between two and nine times. The chain couples TRBV5-5 to TRBJ2-3; 11 bases fit TRBD1. The CDR3 contains 18 residues. CDR1 is SGHKS, CDR2 YYEKEE, per germline (reference sequence). Trimming removed 1 base from V and 0 bases from J; junction bases left unmatched: 7. The CDR3 here is CASSLTPGQGVSTDTQYF. CDR3 coding DNA: TGTGCCAGCAGCTTGACCCCGGGACAGGGGGTGAGCACAGATACGCAGTATTTT.

This clonotype was counted only a few times. CDR3 sequence (DNA): TGCAGTGCTGTTCTAGCGGGGGCCTTCTCGGGTTATTTT. Protein: CSAVLAGAFSGYF. The chain joins TRBV20-1 to TRBJ2-3; TRBD2 aligns across 10 bases. The junction had 14 bases not matched to a gene; V was cut back by 5 bases and J by 15 bases. This CDR3 has 13 residues. Germline V gives CDR1 DFQATT, CDR2 SNEGSKA (reference sequence).

The rearrangement uses TRBV20-1 and TRBJ2-3, with 10 bases fitting TRBD2. CDR3 length equals 15 residues. The germline gives CDR1 DFQATT, CDR2 SNEGSKA (reference sequence). The junction had 10 bases not matched to a gene; V was cut back by 7 bases and J by 3 bases. Written as DNA, the CDR3 is TGCAGTGTCCCGCCGGCTAGCGGGAGTACAGATACGCAGTATTTT. Amino acid sequence: CSVPPASGSTDTQYF.

V and J are TRBV30 and TRBJ1-1; D gene ambiguous. The CDR3 has 13 amino acids. Between the trimmed V and J ends, which lost 0 bases and 3 bases, there was a span of 8 bases. CDR1 and CDR2 from the germline V gene are GTSNPN and SVGIG (reference sequence). CDR3 DNA sequence: TGTGCCTGGAGTGTTGTAGGCGACACTGAAGCTTTCTTT. Translation: CAWSVVGDTEAFF.

Only a few counts were recorded for this clonotype. V gene TRBV6-2 or TRBV6-3 combines with J gene TRBJ2-4; 7 nucleotides line up with TRBD1. The CDR3 totals 15 residues. Trimming at V came to 2 bases and at J to 6 bases, leaving 7 bases not matched to a gene. Germline CDR1 and CDR2: MNHEY and SVGEGT. CDR3 protein: CASSYGDSRANIQYF. In DNA, the CDR3 is TGTGCCAGCAGTTACGGGGACAGTCGAGCAAACATTCAGTACTTC.

This clonotype was detected only a few times. V and J are TRBV4-3 and TRBJ2-3; D remains ambiguous. The CDR3 covers 17 residues. Germline CDR1 and CDR2: LGHNA and YSLEER. The V end lost 0 bases, the J end lost 3 bases, and 16 bases lay between the germline ends. The CDR3 coding sequence is TGCGCCAGCAGCCAAGAAATCGGTCCCCCCTATACAGATACGCAGTATTTT. Its protein is CASSQEIGPPYTDTQYF.

This clonotype showed up just a few times. This chain connects TRBV18 to TRBJ1-6, with 7 bases matching TRBD1. The CDR3 extends over 14 amino acids. Germline-derived CDR1 and CDR2 are KGHSH and LQKENI. Unmatched junction bases numbered 3, after V lost 7 bases and J lost 3 bases. CDR3 nucleotide sequence: TGTGCCAGCTTCTCAGGGGGCTATAATTCACCCCTCCACTTT. Translating it yields CASFSGGYNSPLHF.

The chain links TRBV2 to TRBJ2-7, with D perhaps TRBD1 (6 bases). CDR3 length: 13 amino acids. Germline V gene sequence: CDR1 SNHLY, CDR2 FYNNEI. Trimming cost V 8 bases and J 4 bases, with 15 bases left between them. CDR3 nucleotide sequence: TGTGCCAGCTCCCGGACAGCCAAGTACGAGCAGTACTTC. It yields the protein CASSRTAKYEQYF.

This clonotype was counted only a few times. This chain links TRBV3-1 with TRBJ1-1, with 7 positions matching TRBD1. The CDR3 spans 16 residues. Unmatched junction bases numbered 11, after V lost 2 bases and J lost 5 bases. From germline, CDR1 is LGHDT and CDR2 YNNKEL (reference sequence). CDR3 in DNA: TGTGCCAGCAGCCAACCTAGTGACAGGGCGGGTACTGAAGCTTTCTTT. It specifies CASSQPSDRAGTEAFF. The variable domain in full, with the rest retrieved from reference TRBV3-1 and TRBJ1-1, is DTAVSQTPKYLVTQMGNDKSIKCEQNLGHDTMYWYKQDSKKFLKIMFSYNNKELIINETVPNRFSPKSPDKAHLNLHINSLELGDSAVYFCASSQPSDRAGTEAFFGQGTRLTVV.

The chain is built from TRBV5-1 and TRBJ2-6; unclear D gene. The CDR3 loop spans 15 amino acids. Germline V CDR1 and CDR2: SGHRS, YFSETQ. Trimming stripped 4 bases from V and 0 bases from J, with 8 bases between. CDR3 nucleotides: TGCGCCAGCAGCGTGGGAAGCTCTGGGGCCAACGTCCTGACTTTC. This codes for CASSVGSSGANVLTF.

This rearrangement joins TRBV12-3 or TRBV12-4 to TRBJ2-3; D may be TRBD2 (7 bases). The CDR3 contains 15 residues. V was cut by 5 bases and J by 3 bases, with 15 bases left in between. The CDR3: CASSRLGGATDTQYF. The CDR3 DNA sequence: TGTGCCAGCAGTCGTCTGGGGGGGGCTACAGATACGCAGTATTTT.

This clonotype was observed a handful of times. V gene TRBV19 combines with J gene TRBJ2-1, with TRBD2 identical over 10 bases. Per germline, CDR1 LNHDA and CDR2 SQIVND (reference sequence). The CDR3 has 14 residues. The V and J ends lost 11 bases and 7 bases, in that order; junction bases with no gene match: 11. CDR3 in amino acids: CASGRAGGPNEQFF. CDR3 DNA: TGTGCCTCAGGACGAGCGGGAGGGCCGAATGAGCAGTTCTTC.

This chain links TRBV20-1 with TRBJ2-5, with 7 bases fitting TRBD1. There are 15 residues in the CDR3. Germline trimming cut 2 bases from V and 2 bases from J; bases unmatched to any gene: 8. The germline V gene encodes CDR1 DFQATT and CDR2 SNEGSKA (reference sequence). The CDR3 region is CSARPRQGVQETQYF. The CDR3 DNA is TGCAGTGCTAGACCCCGACAGGGTGTACAAGAGACCCAGTACTTC.

This clonotype was picked up many times. This sequence joins TRBV7-2 and TRBJ2-3; D is unclear. Germline values: CDR1 SGHTA, CDR2 FQGNSA. Trimming cost V 4 bases and J 9 bases, with 11 bases left between them. The CDR3 has 12 amino acids. The CDR3 reads CASSSLFHTQYF. In DNA form, the CDR3 reads TGTGCCAGCAGCTCACTTTTCCACACGCAGTATTTT.

The chain links TRBV30 to TRBJ2-5; maybe TRBD2 (6 bases). V was cut by 5 bases and J by 3 bases, with 13 bases left in between. Germline assignment: CDR1 GTSNPN and CDR2 SVGIG (reference sequence). This CDR3 is 13 amino acids long. CDR3 coding DNA: TGTGCCTGGGGAGGGAACAGCAAAGAGACCCAGTACTTC. This gives the protein CAWGGNSKETQYF.

This clonotype was detected a few times. The V gene is TRBV12-3 or TRBV12-4, the J gene TRBJ1-2, with a tentative D call TRBD1 (5 bases). Trimming took 3 bases from V and 3 from J, leaving 14 bases between them. This CDR3 contains 15 residues. For the CDR3, the DNA is TGTGCCAGCAGTTTCTCGGGGCTCTTAGACTATGGCTACACCTTC. As protein: CASSFSGLLDYGYTF.

The V and J genes are TRBV6-6 and TRBJ2-2; TRBD1 matches at 9 bases. Germline V lookup: CDR1 MNHNY, CDR2 SVGAGI (reference sequence). CDR3 length equals 15 residues. Germline trimming cut 5 bases from V and 4 bases from J; bases unmatched to any gene: 5. The CDR3 reads CASSVDRGSTGELFF. The CDR3 coding sequence is TGTGCCAGCAGTGTGGACAGGGGAAGCACCGGGGAGCTGTTTTTT.

J is TRBJ2-3 and V is TRBV7-9; D is possibly TRBD1 (5 bases). The length of the CDR3 is 16 residues. CDR1 SEHNR and CDR2 FQNEAQ come from the germline V gene (reference sequence). V lost 1 base and J lost 5, with 16 bases in between. Here the CDR3 reads CASSLGGSPQGDTQYF. CDR3 nucleotide sequence: TGTGCCAGCAGCTTAGGTGGGTCACCCCAGGGAGATACGCAGTATTTT.